Included here is one T cell receptor (beta chain) sequence, with context. Its target antigen remains unknown. No base-level quality is on record; no much larger clone is a single base apart. The record originates from a study of blood T cell repertoires in COVID-19 (dated by TCRdb to 2020 to 2022). Regarding the research as a whole: The collaborator samples originated in the United States, Italy and Spain and spanned the acute and convalescent phases of COVID-19. The material from the prospective study consisted of cDNA or gDNA derived from T cells, B-cell-depleted T cells, or PBMCs. The dataset comprised deeply sampled blood TCRbeta repertoires from subjects exposed to, actively infected with, or recovered from COVID-19. The repertoires were released in a freely available public database intended as a resource for research on the immune response to SARS-CoV-2. The samples were drawn from two sources: the first 160 participants of the ongoing ImmuneRACE study, and fewer than 1,500 subjects contributed by 6 global collaborators. Nearly every sample came with metadata listing a de-identified subject ID, COVID-19 status, age in years and sex. HLA class I and class II types, where available, came from metadata supplied by the sample provider rather than from assay-based typing.

General findings and caveats noted by the study authors: How much clinical and demographic metadata was included differed by source and by participant, and the metadata was provided uncurated.

Cut back by 4 bases and 3 bases, the V and J ends lie 24 bases apart. Its CDR3 holds 19 amino acids, cysteine through phenylalanine. Only CDR3 DNA is held: 57 bases, read in frame from base 1. Based on the germline V gene, the CDR1 and CDR2 sequences are KGHSH and LQKENI. Whole blood was collected in K2EDTA tubes by collaborating institutions according to the institutions' own protocols. For TCRbeta analysis, collaborator samples were shipped as frozen whole blood, as isolated PBMCs, or as DNA extracted from either sample type. TCRbeta CDR3 regions were amplified from genomic DNA using the immunoSEQ Assay, a bias-controlled multiplex PCR. The study's processing was this. The number of nucleated cells in each sample was estimated from the amplification of reference gene primers within the assay. Sequence reads were collapsed and filtered to measure the absolute abundance of every unique TCRbeta CDR3 rearrangement. For each sample, productive Simpson clonality was calculated as the square root of Simpson's diversity index over productive rearrangements. Not all clones reach the TCRdb copy of this immuneACCESS table, which keeps in-frame sequences only. Checked studies attribute under half of the gap to unresolved V genes and leave the rest unexplained. V and J calls and clone size are as listed in that table; D and trimming were resolved from the DNA. This sample gives approximately 130,000 clones in total; around 77% of them show up just once. The ten largest clones add up to roughly a tenth of the sample.

This clonotype originated in a human donor in a cohort sampled during active COVID-19. The sample was peripheral blood. The rearrangement joined TRBV18 to TRBJ1-4; the D gene is perhaps TRBD1, from 5 matching bases. The CDR3 amino acid sequence is: CASSQNGMENRRANEKLFF. The DNA reads as follows: TGTGCCAGCTCACAAAATGGGATGGAAAACAGGAGAGCTAATGAAAAACTGTTTTTT.